The 4 T cell receptor beta chains below were found in one sample sequenced in a study of Graves' ophthalmopathy and Graves' hyperthyroidism. The study amplified TCR beta CDR3 regions using RNA transcripts. First-round RT-PCR relied on HTBI primers, and a second-round multiplex PCR came next. TCRdb re-called the multiplex PCR reads with MiXCR, one entry per CDR3 protein. The table records about 400,000 distinct CDR3 sequences, around 17% of them present only once. Input material: peripheral blood. Receptors were obtained from a woman aged 18-35 years with Graves' ophthalmopathy.

This clonotype was seen many times. The genes are TRBV11-2 and TRBJ1-2; 8 nucleotides align to TRBD1. J lost 5 bases, V lost 4 bases, and 18 bases had no gene match. The CDR3 has 18 amino acids. Germline assignment: CDR1 SGHAT and CDR2 FQNNGV. The CDR3 sequence: CASSSIWRQGNEEYGYTF. CDR3 in DNA: TGTGCCAGCAGCTCGATCTGGCGACAGGGGAATGAAGAGTATGGCTACACCTTC.

This clonotype was found many times. The chain carries TRBV5-7 and TRBJ1-1; D gene unclear. TRBV5-7 is flagged as an ORF with uncertain function. CDR3 size: 18 residues. The V gene lost 0 bases and the J gene lost 5 bases, with 23 bases spanning the gap. The CDR3 DNA reads as TGTGCCAGCAGCTTGGTGGTTTCCGGAGGCGAGAGTTGGACTGAAGCTTTCTTT. This sequence encodes CASSLVVSGGESWTEAFF.

This clonotype was picked up one time. The V and J genes are TRBV20-1 and TRBJ2-5; 7 nucleotides line up with TRBD2. The junction had 7 bases not matched to a gene; V was cut back by 1 base and J by 5 bases. CDR3 length: 14 residues. CDR1 DFQATT and CDR2 SNEGSKA come from the germline V gene (reference sequence). As DNA, the CDR3 is TGCAGTGCTAGAGGTAGCGGGTTCGGGGAGACCCAGTACTTC. As protein: CSARGSGFGETQYF.

This clonotype showed up many times. The chain employs TRBV4-1 and TRBJ2-7, with D possibly matching TRBD1 (6 bases). The CDR3 has 14 amino acids. Trimming pared 2 bases from V and 4 bases from J, leaving 12 bases between. CDR1 MGHRA and CDR2 YSYEKL come from the germline V gene. Written as DNA, the CDR3 is TGCGCCAGCAGCCAAAGGGGGAAACGGTACGAGCAGTACTTC. It translates to CASSQRGKRYEQYF.